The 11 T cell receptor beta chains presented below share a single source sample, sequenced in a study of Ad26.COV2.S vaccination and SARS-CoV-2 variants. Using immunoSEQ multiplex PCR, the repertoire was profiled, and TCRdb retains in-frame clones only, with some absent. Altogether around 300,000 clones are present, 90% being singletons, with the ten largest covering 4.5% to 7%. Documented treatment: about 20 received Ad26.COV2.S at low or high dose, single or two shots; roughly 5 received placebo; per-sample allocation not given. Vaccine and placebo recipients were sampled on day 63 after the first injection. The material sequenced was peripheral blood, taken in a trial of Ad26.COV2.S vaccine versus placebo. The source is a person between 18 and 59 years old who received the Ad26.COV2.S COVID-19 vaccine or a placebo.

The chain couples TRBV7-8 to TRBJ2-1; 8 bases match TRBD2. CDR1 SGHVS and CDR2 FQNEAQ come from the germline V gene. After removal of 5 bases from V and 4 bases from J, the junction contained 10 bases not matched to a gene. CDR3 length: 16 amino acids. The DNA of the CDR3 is TGTGCCAGCAGCCCCCCCCTGCGCGGGGGGTACAATGAGCAGTTCTTC. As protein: CASSPPLRGGYNEQFF.

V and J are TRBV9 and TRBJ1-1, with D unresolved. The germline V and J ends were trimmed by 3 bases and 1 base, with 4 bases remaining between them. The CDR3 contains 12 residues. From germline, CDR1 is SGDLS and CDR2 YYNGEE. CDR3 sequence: CASSARNTEAFF. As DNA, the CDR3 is TGTGCCAGCAGCGCGAGGAACACTGAAGCTTTCTTT.

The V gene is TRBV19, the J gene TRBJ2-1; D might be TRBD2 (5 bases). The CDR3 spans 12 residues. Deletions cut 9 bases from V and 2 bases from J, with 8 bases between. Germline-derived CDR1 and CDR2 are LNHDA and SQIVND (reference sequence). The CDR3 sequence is CASTGTYNEQFF. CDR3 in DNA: TGTGCCAGCACCGGGACCTACAATGAGCAGTTCTTC.

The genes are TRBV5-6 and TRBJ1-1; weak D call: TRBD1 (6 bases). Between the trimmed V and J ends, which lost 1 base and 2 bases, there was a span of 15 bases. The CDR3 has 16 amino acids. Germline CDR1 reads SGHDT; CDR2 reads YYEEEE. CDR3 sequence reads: CASSLSAGHLNTEAFF. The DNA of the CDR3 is TGTGCCAGCAGCTTGTCAGCGGGACACCTTAACACTGAAGCTTTCTTT.

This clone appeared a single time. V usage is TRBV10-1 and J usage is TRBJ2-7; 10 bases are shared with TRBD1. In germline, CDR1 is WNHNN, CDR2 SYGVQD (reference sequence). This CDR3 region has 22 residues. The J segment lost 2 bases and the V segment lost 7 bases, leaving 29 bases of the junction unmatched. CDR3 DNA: TGCGCCAGCACACCTTTTACCCGGGGGGGGGACAGGGGAGTTAGAGTCCCCTACGAGCAGTACGTC. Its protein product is CASTPFTRGGDRGVRVPYEQYV.

The CDR3 DNA sequence: TGTGCCAGCAGCGAAAGGGGACTAGTAGAGGAGACCCAGTACTTC. Translation gives CASSERGLVEETQYF. V usage is TRBV2 and J usage is TRBJ2-5; 8 bases are a match to TRBD2. Trimming at V came to 6 bases and at J to 5 bases, leaving 11 bases not matched to a gene. CDR1 and CDR2 (germline): SNHLY, FYNNEI. This CDR3 contains 15 residues.

The CDR3 nucleotides are TGTGCCACCAGTGATATCAGGGGGGGCTCTCAGCCCCAGCATTTT. It translates to CATSDIRGGSQPQHF. The V and J genes are TRBV24-1 and TRBJ1-5, with TRBD1 identical over 7 bases. Per the germline V gene, CDR1 is KGHDR and CDR2 is SFDVKD. The length of the CDR3 is 15 residues. With 3 bases clipped from V and 6 bases from J, the junction kept 7 bases outside the gene matches.

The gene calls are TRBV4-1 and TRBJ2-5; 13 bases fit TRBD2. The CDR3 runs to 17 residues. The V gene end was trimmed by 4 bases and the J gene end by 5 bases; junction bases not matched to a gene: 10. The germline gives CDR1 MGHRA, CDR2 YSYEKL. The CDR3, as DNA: TGCGCCAGCAGCCTACTCACTAGCGGGGGGGCCAGGGAGACCCAGTACTTC. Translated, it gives CASSLLTSGGARETQYF.

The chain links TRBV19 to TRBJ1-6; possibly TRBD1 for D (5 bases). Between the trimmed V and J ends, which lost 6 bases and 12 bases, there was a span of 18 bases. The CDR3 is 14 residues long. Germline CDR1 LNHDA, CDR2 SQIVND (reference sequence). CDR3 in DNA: TGTGCCAGTAGAGAGGTGACAGCACTTTTACCCCTCCACTTT. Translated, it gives CASREVTALLPLHF.

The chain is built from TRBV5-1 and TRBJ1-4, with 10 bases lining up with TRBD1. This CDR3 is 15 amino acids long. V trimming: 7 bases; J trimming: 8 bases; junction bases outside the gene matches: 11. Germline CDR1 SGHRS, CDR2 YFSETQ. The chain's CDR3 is CASRDRGTGNEKLFF. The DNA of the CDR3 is TGCGCCAGCCGGGACAGGGGTACAGGTAACGAAAAACTGTTTTTT.

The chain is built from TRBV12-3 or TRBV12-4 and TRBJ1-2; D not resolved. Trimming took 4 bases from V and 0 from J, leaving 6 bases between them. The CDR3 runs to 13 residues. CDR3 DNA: TGTGCCAGCAGTTACGGGGCTAACTATGGCTACACCTTC. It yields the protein CASSYGANYGYTF.